This TCR beta chain was observed in a study of CD8+ T cells in alopecia areata. Sequencing relied on a cDNA template that was reverse transcribed from extracted RNA. Using immunoSEQ multiplex PCR, the repertoire was profiled, and TCRdb retains in-frame clones only, with some absent. The table has 35,000 to 45,000 clones, roughly 92% seen once; the top ten hold approximately 17%. Study-wide points: Scalp samples also contribute reads from the resident alphabeta T cells found in normal skin. In lesional scalp, particularly from alopecia totalis/universalis, clonality was higher than in normal scalp.

The sample's treatment: oral pan-JAK inhibitor, 5-10 mg twice daily. Concerning this clone: Its target is unknown.

This sample comprised CD8+ T cells sorted from blood, obtained at week 24, from a patient treated with tofacitinib. This sequence originates from a human donor with alopecia areata.

The CDR3 is CSVERGTGALTYEQYF. Here the CDR3 DNA reads TGCAGCGTTGAACGCGGGACAGGGGCCCTCACCTACGAGCAGTACTTC. The rearrangement joins TRBV29-1 to TRBJ2-7, with 10 bases aligning to TRBD1. The V segment lost 2 bases and the J segment 2 bases; nucleotides outside the gene matches: 9. This CDR3 has 16 amino acids. The V gene's germline CDR1 is SQVTM and CDR2 ANQGSEA.